This paragraph covers one T cell receptor (beta chain) sequence. Antigen specificity is unknown. The record originates from a study of beta chain features in type 1 diabetes. Overall study: Summed over all samples, the examined sorted cells came to 90 million to 120 million. Study results and limitations: There was a possibility that cDNA sequencing over-represented cells with high TCR expression.

Via CD45RO/CCR7/CD25/CD127/CD95/CD27, cells of the CD4+ naive, central memory, regulatory and stem cell-like memory subsets were sorted. Every isolated RNA sample was fully reverse transcribed, so sequencing captured expressed TCRB transcripts. The table came from immunoSEQ multiplex PCR; TCRdb's copy has only in-frame clones and leaves some out. The sample carries some 250,000 clones, 25% to 35% recorded once. Germline V gene sequence: CDR1 GTSNPN, CDR2 SVGIG (reference sequence). This CDR3 comprises 14 residues. Trimming stripped 2 bases from V and 4 bases from J, with 11 bases between. The TCR sequence derives from a man aged 25 to 45 in good health. V and J are TRBV30 and TRBJ1-4; D may be TRBD1 (5 bases). Sequences were obtained from central memory CD4+ T cells from blood. CDR3 amino acids: CAWSRGWDNEKLFF. CDR3 in DNA: TGTGCCTGGAGTAGGGGCTGGGATAATGAAAAACTGTTTTTT. The variable domain in full, completed from reference TRBV30 and TRBJ1-4, reads SQTIHQWPATLVQPVGSPLSLECTVEGTSNPNLYWYRQAAGRGLQLLFYSVGIGQISSEVPQNLSASRPQDRQFILSSKKLLLSDSGFYLCAWSRGWDNEKLFFGSGTQLSVL.